This T cell receptor beta chain was identified in a study of shared clonotypes between healthy human individuals. Overall study findings and caveats: Blood was the only sampled material, and tissue repertoires likely differ. Estimated clonotype richness was generally higher in naive than memory subsets.

Notes on this clone: Its antigen is currently unknown.

Measured with immunoSEQ multiplex PCR; TCRdb has only the in-frame clones, and not every one. The sample has 2 million to 2.5 million clones; approximately 95% are singletons. This CDR3 has 16 residues. The V gene's germline CDR1 is LNHDA and CDR2 SQIVND (reference sequence). V was clipped by 4 bases and J by 4 bases; unmatched bases: 9. Sequencing was carried out using naive CD4+ T cells from PBMCs. Regarding subset: CD45RA+ positively selected. The TCR sequence derives from a man between 18 and 35 years old in good health. Some clones in this sample may be carry-over from other donors' samples. The J gene is TRBJ2-7, the V gene TRBV19; 11 bases are a match to TRBD2. In nucleotides, the CDR3 is TGTGCCAGTAGTACTTTCGGTTCTAGCGGGAGGTACGAGCAGTACTTC. It codes for CASSTFGSSGRYEQYF.